One and the same sample provided the 15 T cell receptor beta chains below, sequenced in a study of blood T cell repertoires in COVID-19. Here immunoSEQ multiplex PCR was the method, and the copy in TCRdb shows in-frame clones only, minus some. Here the sample spans tens of thousands of clones, 78% being singletons. Sequencing input: peripheral blood. Source of these receptors: a man aged 60-69 years with COVID-19, enrolled during active disease.

This clone was seen once. This chain links TRBV18 with TRBJ1-5; D gene ambiguous. The germline V gene has CDR1 KGHSH and CDR2 LQKENI. This CDR3 comprises 16 residues. V lost 3 bases and J 0 bases, leaving 12 bases between the germline ends. The CDR3 loop reads CASSPAAGNSNQPQHF. As DNA, the CDR3 is TGTGCCAGCTCACCCGCGGCGGGGAATAGCAATCAGCCCCAGCATTTT.

The J gene is TRBJ2-7, the V gene TRBV27; D gene ambiguous. With 5 bases removed from V and 4 bases from J, the gap between germline ends came to 15 bases. The CDR3 covers 14 residues. CDR1 MNHEY and CDR2 SMNVEV come from the germline V gene (reference sequence). CDR3 nucleotides: TGTGCCAGCAGTCCACAAACGGAGTTTTACGAGCAGTACTTC. It yields the protein CASSPQTEFYEQYF.

This chain connects TRBV2 to TRBJ2-7, with 9 bases identical to TRBD2. With 6 bases clipped from V and 3 bases from J, the junction kept 6 bases outside the gene matches. This CDR3 contains 14 residues. CDR1 is SNHLY and CDR2 is FYNNEI in the germline V gene. CDR3 sequence reads: CASRMTSGGYEQYF. The CDR3 DNA sequence: TGTGCCAGCAGAATGACTAGCGGAGGCTACGAGCAGTACTTC.

The CDR3 loop is CASRADGTGVYEQYF. CDR3 coding DNA: TGCGCCAGCAGAGCCGATGGGACAGGGGTCTACGAGCAGTACTTC. This sequence joins TRBV5-1 and TRBJ2-7; 10 bases fit TRBD1. Germline V lookup: CDR1 SGHRS, CDR2 YFSETQ. The CDR3 is 15 amino acids. V lost 5 bases to trimming and J lost 3 bases; unmatched junction nucleotides: 8.

The chain has TRBV28 and TRBJ1-2, with TRBD1 matching over 7 bases. There are 14 residues in the CDR3. With 8 bases clipped from V and 3 bases from J, the junction kept 9 bases outside the gene matches. In germline, CDR1 is MDHEN, CDR2 SYDVKM. In DNA, the CDR3 is TGTGCCAGCGCCGAAGGACAGGCCCACTATGGCTACACCTTC. This codes for CASAEGQAHYGYTF.

The CDR3 DNA is TGTGCCAGCAGCGTAGGTGGGACAGGGAACAATGAGCAGTTCTTC. It is translated as CASSVGGTGNNEQFF. The chain links TRBV9 to TRBJ2-1; the match to TRBD1 covers 9 bases. The CDR3 runs to 15 residues. The germline V gene encodes CDR1 SGDLS and CDR2 YYNGEE. The V and J ends lost 0 bases and 5 bases, in that order; junction bases with no gene match: 3. The full variable domain, rest sourced from reference TRBV9 and TRBJ2-1, is DSGVTQTPKHLITATGQRVTLRCSPRSGDLSVYWYQQSLDQGLQFLIQYYNGEERAKGNILERFSAQQFPDLHSELNLSSLELGDSALYFCASSVGGTGNNEQFFGPGTRLTVL.

The V gene is TRBV4-2, the J gene TRBJ1-1; tentative D call: TRBD1 (5 bases). This CDR3 contains 16 residues. The germline V gene encodes CDR1 LGHNA and CDR2 YNFKEQ. V was trimmed by 0 bases and J by 1 base, leaving 12 bases between them. CDR3 nucleotide sequence: TGTGCCAGCAGCCAAGAGGCAGGGTCCGGGAACACTGAAGCTTTCTTT. It translates to CASSQEAGSGNTEAFF.

V is TRBV19 and J is TRBJ1-5; TRBD1 might be the D (5 bases). This CDR3 contains 14 residues. Trimming took 6 bases from V and 4 from J, leaving 13 bases between them. Germline loops: CDR1 LNHDA, CDR2 SQIVND (reference sequence). The CDR3 reads CASRPREVNQPQHF. CDR3 nucleotides: TGTGCCAGTAGACCCAGGGAGGTTAATCAGCCCCAGCATTTT. The full variable domain, with the rest looked up from reference TRBV19 and TRBJ1-5, is DGGITQSPKYLFRKEGQNVTLSCEQNLNHDAMYWYRQDPGQGLRLIYYSQIVNDFQKGDIAEGYSVSREKKESFPLTVTSAQKNPTAFYLCASRPREVNQPQHFGDGTRLSIL.

This clone was detected only a few times. The chain recombines TRBV4-1 with TRBJ2-3; 16 bases fit TRBD2. The CDR3 is 18 amino acids. CDR1 and CDR2 (germline): MGHRA, YSYEKL. The trim removed 5 bases at V and 0 bases at J, leaving 5 bases unmatched. In DNA form, the CDR3 reads TGCGCCAGCAGCGATTTGGGACTAGCGGGGGGGAGCACAGATACGCAGTATTTT. This translates into CASSDLGLAGGSTDTQYF.

V usage is TRBV5-1 and J usage is TRBJ2-7; 11 positions match TRBD2. This CDR3 has 15 residues. Trimming at V came to 6 bases and at J to 5 bases, leaving 10 bases not matched to a gene. Germline assignment: CDR1 SGHRS and CDR2 YFSETQ. For the CDR3, the DNA is TGCGCCAGCACCATGGGTACTAGCGGGAGTCACGAGCAGTACTTC. Protein sequence: CASTMGTSGSHEQYF.

This sequence joins TRBV24-1 and TRBJ1-1, with D possibly being TRBD1 (5 bases). The CDR3 length is 15 residues. Germline V CDR1 and CDR2: KGHDR, SFDVKD. Trimming cost V 3 bases and J 5 bases, with 15 bases left between them. CDR3: CATSDPKAGGTEAFF. In DNA, the CDR3 is TGTGCCACCAGTGATCCCAAGGCGGGGGGGACTGAAGCTTTCTTT.

The CDR3 region has the DNA TGTGCCAGCAGGCACTTGGGGGGACGTGTGAACACTGAAGCTTTCTTT. Protein product: CASRHLGGRVNTEAFF. The chain is built from TRBV3-1 (or the pseudogene TRBV3-2) and TRBJ1-1; a weak D match, TRBD1 (5 bases). CDR1 is LGHDT, CDR2 YNNKEL, per germline (reference sequence). This CDR3 is 16 amino acids long. V was trimmed by 6 bases and J by 0 bases, leaving 17 bases between them.

The chain combines TRBV5-1 with TRBJ2-7, with 11 bases aligning to TRBD2. The germline CDR1 and CDR2 sequences are SGHRS and YFSETQ. The CDR3 runs 17 residues. After removal of 4 bases from V and 0 bases from J, the junction contained 9 bases not matched to a gene. CDR3 bases: TGCGCCAGCAGCCAGCCACCGGGACTAGCGGTCTCCTACGAGCAGTACTTC. As protein: CASSQPPGLAVSYEQYF.

The chain carries TRBV2 and TRBJ2-7; 9 bases line up with TRBD1. Germline V gene lookup returns CDR1 SNHLY and CDR2 FYNNEI. The V segment lost 7 bases and the J segment 4 bases; nucleotides outside the gene matches: 8. The CDR3 has 14 residues. The CDR3 DNA reads TGTGCCAGCAATACACAGGGGGCGCGGTACGAGCAGTACTTC. Its translation is CASNTQGARYEQYF.

CDR3 amino acids: CASSKEDLGHPNTEAFF. The DNA for the CDR3 is TGTGCCAGCAGCAAAGAGGATTTGGGACACCCGAACACTGAAGCTTTCTTT. The chain couples TRBV21-1 to TRBJ1-1; the table calls TRBD1, which could not be checked here. TRBV21-1 is labeled a pseudogene. CDR3 length: 17 residues.